This T cell receptor (beta chain) was documented in a study of blood T cell repertoires in COVID-19. The V segment lost 4 bases and the J segment 1 base; nucleotides outside the gene matches: 9. Germline V lookup: CDR1 LNHDA, CDR2 SQIVND (reference sequence). This CDR3 has 16 residues. This table comes from immunoSEQ multiplex PCR, and its TCRdb copy is limited to in-frame clones, with some not included. The sample shows roughly 280,000 clones, 85% to 90% of them seen only once. This sequence originates from a woman between 55 and 75 years old who had recovered from COVID-19. Source material: PBMCs or T cells enriched from blood (not recorded which). The chain recombines TRBV19 with TRBJ1-1; TRBD1 matches 7 bases. CDR3 sequence reads: CASSTIDRAGNTEAFF. In DNA form, the CDR3 reads TGTGCCAGTAGTACGATCGACAGGGCGGGGAACACTGAAGCTTTCTTT.